Described below is a single T cell receptor (beta chain) sequence and its context. The data belong to a study of blood T cell repertoires in COVID-19. Study information: Sources were T cells, B-cell-depleted T cells, or PBMCs; the material itself was cDNA or gDNA.

Authors' processing steps: Using reference gene primer amplification, nucleated cell counts were estimated. Clones were read by immunoSEQ multiplex PCR, and TCRdb kept only the in-frame ones, dropping some. Clone size and the V and J calls come from that table; the DNA yielded D and trimming. The sample has 93,000 or so clones; less than 90% are singletons. The TCR sequence derives from a human donor in a cohort sampled during active COVID-19. Sequenced input: peripheral blood.

CDR3 amino acids: CATSRVAQGIHNEQFF. In DNA form, the CDR3 reads TGTGCCACCAGCAGAGTGGCACAGGGGATCCACAATGAGCAGTTCTTC. The chain carries TRBV15 and TRBJ2-1; the match to TRBD1 covers 7 bases. J gave up 5 bases and V 1 base, and 8 bases lay outside the gene matches. Germline-derived CDR1 and CDR2 are LNHNV and YYDKDF (reference sequence). The CDR3 has 16 residues.